One TCR beta chain is described in this entry. The CDR3 length is 13 residues. Per germline, CDR1 KGHSH and CDR2 LQKENI. V lost 3 bases, J lost 3 bases, and 8 bases lay in between. TCRdb's table, derived via immunoSEQ multiplex PCR, lists solely in-frame clones and lacks some. The sample comprises 140,000 to 150,000 clones, 80% to 85% of which are singletons, and 38% rests with the top ten. This entry belongs to a study of blood T cell repertoires in COVID-19. At the level of the study: The United States, Italy and Spain provided the acute and convalescent COVID-19 samples.

Sequenced: peripheral blood. This chain connects TRBV18 to TRBJ1-2; D call uncertain. The receptor was derived from a human donor in a cohort sampled during active COVID-19. The CDR3 coding sequence is TGTGCCAGCTCACCCGATCGGGACTATGGCTACACCTTC. Translation gives CASSPDRDYGYTF.